This T cell receptor beta chain derives from a study of blood T cell repertoires in COVID-19. Study context: From the United States, Italy and Spain came samples of acute and convalescent COVID-19. The analysed material was cDNA or gDNA that came from T cells, B-cell-depleted T cells, or PBMCs.

Produced via immunoSEQ multiplex PCR; TCRdb's table is partial and in-frame only. Of roughly 150,000 clones listed, roughly 80% are singletons. This clone was counted at least ten times. This CDR3 contains 17 residues. Germline V CDR1 and CDR2: SGHDT, YYEEEE. The sequence came from a woman aged 80 or over with acute or convalescent COVID-19. The sample taken for sequencing was peripheral blood. This chain joins TRBV5-6 and TRBJ1-3; D might be TRBD1 (6 bases). The CDR3 region is CPNNGRQGQNTGNTIYF. The CDR3 DNA reads as TGTCCAAACAACGGCAGGCAGGGACAAAACACTGGAAACACCATATATTTT.